This T cell receptor beta chain was identified in a study of shared clonotypes between healthy human individuals. Regarding the study as a whole: Across a few donors, naive CD4 shared roughly 5%, naive CD8 under 4%, memory CD4 roughly 2.3%, memory CD8 more than 0.35%. Shared clonotypes across all four donors exceeded non-shared ones in generation probability.

Among the donors, all were Caucasian adults who lived in Nashville, Tennessee. Researchers partitioned CD4+ cells into CD45RA+ naive and CD45RA-negative memory subsets. Concerning this clone: Its target is not known. This same CDR3 is encoded by further DNA sequences in the sample.

Using immunoSEQ multiplex PCR, the repertoire was profiled, and TCRdb retains in-frame clones only, with some absent. The sample yields some 2,100,000 clones, more than 90% seen once. Germline V gene data show CDR1 as SGDLS and CDR2 as YYNGEE. The CDR3 is made up of 13 amino acids. Trimming took 2 bases from V and 0 from J, leaving 5 bases between them. This chain uses TRBV9 with TRBJ1-2; D is ambiguous. The sample comprised naive CD4+ T cells sorted from blood. Subset indicated: CD45RA+ positively selected. The clonotype was recovered from a man between 18 and 35 years old in good health. As DNA, the CDR3 is TGTGCCAGCAGCGTCGACACTAACTATGGCTACACCTTC. Protein sequence: CASSVDTNYGYTF.